One and the same sample provided the 28 T cell receptor beta chains below, sequenced in a study of Ad26.COV2.S vaccination and SARS-CoV-2 variants. Sequencing was performed with immunoSEQ multiplex PCR; in TCRdb, only in-frame clones are kept and a portion is missing. The sample carries 300,000 to 450,000 clones, about 90% recorded once. This specimen was peripheral blood, taken after recovery from COVID-19. Every receptor here comes from a human donor who had recovered from COVID-19.

This clone was seen a few times. The chain joins TRBV7-9 to TRBJ1-2; 7 positions match TRBD1. The J segment lost 4 bases and the V segment lost 1 base, leaving 6 bases of the junction unmatched. Germline V lookup: CDR1 SEHNR, CDR2 FQNEAQ (reference sequence). CDR3 length: 15 amino acids. The DNA of the CDR3 is TGTGCCAGCAGCTTAGACAGGGGCGGCATCTATGGCTACACCTTC. It is translated as CASSLDRGGIYGYTF. The full variable domain, completed using reference TRBV7-9 and TRBJ1-2, is DTGVSQNPRHKITKRGQNVTFRCDPISEHNRLYWYRQTLGQGPEFLTYFQNEAQLEKSRLLSDRFSAERPKGSFSTLEIQRTEQGDSAMYLCASSLDRGGIYGYTFGSGTRLTVV.

J is TRBJ2-1 and V is TRBV19; the match to TRBD1 covers 9 bases. V lost 10 bases and J lost 4; bases outside the gene matches: 5. The CDR3 runs 13 residues. CDR1 and CDR2 from the germline V gene are LNHDA and SQIVND (reference sequence). The chain's CDR3 is CATGGTGYNEQFF. CDR3 nucleotides: TGTGCCACCGGGGGGACAGGGTACAATGAGCAGTTCTTC.

The V and J genes are TRBV6-5 and TRBJ2-6; no reliable D call. V dropped 10 bases and J dropped 15 bases, with 28 bases sitting between them. Germline-derived CDR1 and CDR2 are MNHEY and SVGAGI. This CDR3 contains 15 residues. The CDR3 is CATFTPPPRRYDLTF. As DNA, the CDR3 is TGTGCCACCTTCACCCCCCCACCACGGCGATACGACCTGACTTTC.

The rearrangement joins TRBV7-9 to TRBJ2-1; D perhaps matches TRBD2 (7 bases). This CDR3 has 18 residues. Trimming left V 5 bases short and J 1 base short, with 21 bases between. Germline assignment: CDR1 SEHNR and CDR2 FQNEAQ (reference sequence). The CDR3 nucleotides read TGTGCCAGCAGCCCCATTGGGAGGGGGGGCGCATCCTACAATGAGCAGTTCTTC. Translation gives CASSPIGRGGASYNEQFF.

V and J are TRBV9 and TRBJ1-3; D possibly corresponds to TRBD1 (5 bases). The CDR3 extends over 13 amino acids. The germline V gene encodes CDR1 SGDLS and CDR2 YYNGEE. With 8 bases removed from V and 7 bases from J, the gap between germline ends came to 16 bases. The DNA of the CDR3 is TGTGCCAGTGCATCAGGGAGAGGTAACACCATATATTTT. It yields the protein CASASGRGNTIYF.

Of note for this clone: The same CDR3 is also encoded by other DNA sequences in this sample. The rearrangement joins TRBV12-3 or TRBV12-4 to TRBJ1-1, with 7 bases identical to TRBD1. V was pared by 5 bases and J by 1 base, with 1 base of the junction left unmatched. The CDR3 loop spans 13 amino acids. CDR3 coding DNA: TGTGCCAGCAGTCGACAGGGGAACACTGAAGCTTTCTTT. Its protein product is CASSRQGNTEAFF.

V and J are TRBV6-5 and TRBJ2-3; D is unresolved. This CDR3 is 11 amino acids long. V shed 3 bases and J shed 6 bases, with 4 bases lying between them. CDR1 is MNHEY, CDR2 SVGAGI, per germline. This chain's CDR3 is CASSYGDTQYF. The CDR3 region has the DNA TGTGCCAGCAGTTATGGGGATACGCAGTATTTT.

The chain links TRBV21-1 to TRBJ2-7; the table gives TRBD1 as D, unverified against the DNA. TRBV21-1 has pseudogene status. The CDR3 runs 15 residues. Written as DNA, the CDR3 is TGTGCCAGCCAAGGGGGGACAGCGATACCCTACGAGCAGTACTTC. It translates to CASQGGTAIPYEQYF.

This clone showed up just once. The chain carries TRBV7-2 and TRBJ2-7, with D unclear. The germline V gene encodes CDR1 SGHTA and CDR2 FQGNSA. Trimming took 2 bases from V and 4 from J, leaving 9 bases between them. The CDR3 extends over 13 amino acids. This chain's CDR3 is CASSLIVGYEQYF. CDR3 nucleotides: TGTGCCAGCAGCTTAATTGTGGGGTACGAGCAGTACTTC.

The chain recombines TRBV5-8 with TRBJ2-6; D is uncertain. The V end lost 1 base, the J end lost 0 bases, and 11 bases lay between the germline ends. The CDR3 spans 17 residues. Per germline, CDR1 SGHTS and CDR2 YDEGEE. The CDR3 here is CASSLTQSLSGANVLTF. CDR3 nucleotides: TGTGCCAGCAGCTTGACACAGTCCCTCTCTGGGGCCAACGTCCTGACTTTC.

This chain links TRBV5-3 with TRBJ2-3; TRBD2 matches 8 bases. TRBV5-3 is an open reading frame whose function is uncertain. J was trimmed by 0 bases and V by 0 bases; bases with no gene match: 18. The CDR3 has 21 amino acids. CDR3 nucleotides: TGTGCCAGAAGCTTGGATAGGTGCAGGGTAGTATGCGGGGGGAGCACAGATACGCAGTATTTT. It is translated as CARSLDRCRVVCGGSTDTQYF.

J is TRBJ1-2 and V is TRBV11-2, with 9 bases matching TRBD1. Looked up from germline, CDR1 is SGHAT and CDR2 is FQNNGV. V shed 5 bases and J 5 bases; nucleotides not matched to a gene: 12. The CDR3 covers 16 residues. This CDR3 reads CASSPLTGGEVYGYTF. CDR3 DNA: TGTGCCAGCAGCCCTTTGACAGGGGGAGAAGTTTATGGCTACACCTTC.

The chain links TRBV5-1 to TRBJ1-4; TRBD1 aligns across 8 bases. The CDR3 is made up of 17 amino acids. The trim removed 0 bases at V and 3 bases at J, leaving 7 bases unmatched. Germline V gives CDR1 SGHRS, CDR2 YFSETQ. The CDR3 DNA follows: TGCGCCAGCAGCTTGGACGCAGGGGGCTCCCCTAATGAAAAACTGTTTTTT. It codes for CASSLDAGGSPNEKLFF.

V is TRBV2 and J is TRBJ1-5; D remains ambiguous. CDR3 size: 14 residues. Trimming removed 6 bases at V and 6 bases at J, with 15 bases between. CDR1 and CDR2 from the germline V gene are SNHLY and FYNNEI. The CDR3 loop reads CASRGGGWGQPQHF. The CDR3 nucleotides are TGTGCCAGCAGAGGAGGAGGGTGGGGTCAGCCCCAGCATTTT.

V gene TRBV5-1 combines with J gene TRBJ1-2, with 7 bases identical to TRBD1. The CDR3 is 15 amino acids. Germline V gene data show CDR1 as SGHRS and CDR2 as YFSETQ. The V segment lost 4 bases and the J segment 2 bases; nucleotides outside the gene matches: 8. The CDR3: CASSREGQTNYGYTF. For the CDR3, the DNA is TGCGCCAGCAGCCGTGAGGGACAGACCAACTATGGCTACACCTTC.

V is TRBV9 and J is TRBJ1-4; D may be TRBD1 (5 bases). Trimming removed 3 bases at V and 3 bases at J, with 6 bases between. Germline CDR1 SGDLS, CDR2 YYNGEE. This CDR3 region has 13 residues. CDR3 coding DNA: TGTGCCAGCAGCGAGGGACCTAATGAAAAACTGTTTTTT. Protein product: CASSEGPNEKLFF.

The chain recombines TRBV3-1 (or the pseudogene TRBV3-2) with TRBJ2-7; D call uncertain. The V gene's germline CDR1 is LGHDT and CDR2 YNNKEL (reference sequence). The V gene lost 4 bases and the J gene lost 5 bases, with 12 bases spanning the gap. The CDR3 runs 13 residues. The CDR3 region has the DNA TGTGCCAGCAGCCGCAAAACGGGCGACGAGCAGTACTTC. Translated, it gives CASSRKTGDEQYF.

J is TRBJ2-2 and V is TRBV5-6; 7 positions match TRBD1. The CDR3 is 16 amino acids. V gave up 1 base and J gave up 5 bases; unmatched junction bases: 8. The germline V gene encodes CDR1 SGHDT and CDR2 YYEEEE. CDR3 residues: CASSLWGSGGTGELFF. CDR3 bases: TGTGCCAGCAGCTTGTGGGGATCAGGGGGTACCGGGGAGCTGTTTTTT.

The chain couples TRBV5-4 to TRBJ2-3; D possibly matches TRBD1 or TRBD2 (6 bases each). Trimming cost V 3 bases and J 3 bases, with 11 bases left between them. The length of the CDR3 is 14 residues. The germline gives CDR1 SGHNT, CDR2 YYREEE (reference sequence). CDR3 loop: CASSSGARTDTQYF. The CDR3 region has the DNA TGTGCCAGCAGCTCGGGGGCTAGAACAGATACGCAGTATTTT.

The chain carries TRBV5-1 and TRBJ1-4; the D gene is possibly TRBD1 (5 bases). The V end lost 5 bases, the J end lost 7 bases, and 12 bases lay between the germline ends. Germline values: CDR1 SGHRS, CDR2 YFSETQ. CDR3 length equals 13 residues. The CDR3 coding sequence is TGCGCCAGCAGGTTTAGCGGGGGTGAAAAACTGTTTTTT. This gives the protein CASRFSGGEKLFF.

This sequence joins TRBV4-1 and TRBJ2-1; the match to TRBD2 covers 7 bases. V shed 5 bases, J shed 5 bases, and the junction held 12 bases outside the gene matches. The CDR3 loop spans 16 amino acids. Germline V CDR1 and CDR2: MGHRA, YSYEKL. The CDR3 nucleotides read TGCGCCAGCAGCTCCCGAGGCCAGCGGGGAGACAATGAGCAGTTCTTC. As protein: CASSSRGQRGDNEQFF.

The V gene is TRBV3-1 (or the pseudogene TRBV3-2), the J gene TRBJ2-5; D perhaps matches TRBD1 (6 bases). Germline CDR1 is LGHDT and CDR2 is YNNKEL (reference sequence). V lost 1 base to trimming and J lost 5 bases, with 14 bases between them. The CDR3 contains 15 residues. The CDR3 is CASSQGSTQGETQYF. The CDR3 coding sequence is TGTGCCAGCAGCCAAGGAAGTACCCAGGGGGAGACCCAGTACTTC.

The V gene is TRBV7-6, the J gene TRBJ1-3; TRBD1 might be the D (6 bases). Trimming stripped 4 bases from V and 2 bases from J, with 21 bases between. CDR1 is SGHVS and CDR2 is FNYEAQ in the germline V gene. The length of the CDR3 is 18 residues. DNA of the CDR3: TGTGCCAGCAGCTCCTGGATAGAGACAGGCGCCCCTGGAAACACCATATATTTT. This gives the protein CASSSWIETGAPGNTIYF.

V usage is TRBV6-5 and J usage is TRBJ2-7; perhaps TRBD2 as D (5 bases). CDR1 and CDR2 from the germline V gene are MNHEY and SVGAGI. With 7 bases removed from V and 4 bases from J, the gap between germline ends came to 11 bases. The CDR3 consists of 12 residues. CDR3 coding DNA: TGTGCCAGCAACCTCAGGAGGTACGAGCAGTACTTC. Encoded protein: CASNLRRYEQYF.

V and J are TRBV5-6 and TRBJ1-1; unclear D gene. The CDR3 loop spans 12 amino acids. The germline gives CDR1 SGHDT, CDR2 YYEEEE. V gave up 3 bases and J gave up 4 bases, with 7 bases separating them. DNA for the CDR3: TGTGCCAGCAGCTCCCCGGGCACTGAAGCTTTCTTT. It encodes CASSSPGTEAFF.

The rearrangement links TRBV7-2 to TRBJ2-3, with TRBD2 matching over 8 bases. CDR1 is SGHTA and CDR2 is FQGNSA in the germline V gene. Germline trimming cut 3 bases from V and 4 bases from J; bases unmatched to any gene: 6. The CDR3 has 15 residues. The DNA for the CDR3 is TGTGCCAGCAGCTTTACCGCGGGGGGAGCAGATACGCAGTATTTT. The encoded protein is CASSFTAGGADTQYF. Filled out from reference TRBV7-2 and TRBJ2-3, the complete variable domain reads GAGVSQSPSNKVTEKGKDVELRCDPISGHTALYWYRQSLGQGLEFLIYFQGNSAPDKSGLPSDRFSAERTGGSVSTLTIQRTQQEDSAVYLCASSFTAGGADTQYFGPGTRLTVL.

This chain connects TRBV28 to TRBJ2-2, with D perhaps matching TRBD2 (6 bases). The CDR3 spans 14 residues. V lost 3 bases, J lost 1 base, and 6 bases lay in between. Germline CDR1 and CDR2: MDHEN and SYDVKM. Here the CDR3 reads CASSFGGNTGELFF. CDR3 nucleotide sequence: TGTGCCAGCAGTTTCGGGGGGAACACCGGGGAGCTGTTTTTT.

The chain recombines TRBV7-9 with TRBJ1-2; D gene unclear. This CDR3 spans 15 amino acids. The V end was cut by 5 bases, the J end by 3 bases, with 16 bases between. Germline loops: CDR1 SEHNR, CDR2 FQNEAQ (reference sequence). Here the CDR3 DNA reads TGTGCCAGCAGCGTTTTTGGGCGAGACCACTATGGCTACACCTTC. This translates into CASSVFGRDHYGYTF. Looking up the rest from reference TRBV7-9 and TRBJ1-2 gives the full variable domain: DTGVSQNPRHKITKRGQNVTFRCDPISEHNRLYWYRQTLGQGPEFLTYFQNEAQLEKSRLLSDRFSAERPKGSFSTLEIQRTEQGDSAMYLCASSVFGRDHYGYTFGSGTRLTVV.